Each of the 16 T cell receptor beta chains below was sequenced from the same sample in a study of T cells after yellow fever vaccination. TCRdb fed the 5' RACE reads into MiXCR, producing one record per CDR3 protein. The sample carries fewer than 500,000 distinct CDR3 sequences, approximately 18% recorded once. The sequences come from PBMCs, collected before the yellow fever booster vaccination. The receptor source for this set is a man between 18 and 35 years old who received the YFV17D yellow fever vaccine.

This clonotype showed up just a few times. The V and J genes are TRBV4-3 and TRBJ2-4, with a weak D call TRBD1 (6 bases). V was clipped by 1 base and J by 5 bases, with 12 bases between them. Germline V gene sequence: CDR1 LGHNA, CDR2 YSLEER. This CDR3 is built from 15 residues. CDR3 loop: CASSQAPGQENIQYF. CDR3 sequence (DNA): TGCGCCAGCAGCCAAGCCCCGGGACAAGAAAACATTCAGTACTTC.

This chain uses TRBV25-1 with TRBJ2-5; D is undetermined. The V gene lost 3 bases and the J gene lost 1 base, with 12 bases spanning the gap. Looked up from germline, CDR1 is MGHDK and CDR2 is SYGVNS. The CDR3 is made up of 15 amino acids. The CDR3 protein is CASSESLAAQETQYF. In nucleotides, the CDR3 is TGTGCCAGCAGTGAGTCCCTCGCGGCCCAAGAGACCCAGTACTTC. The full variable domain, its missing parts supplied by reference TRBV25-1 and TRBJ2-5, is EADIYQTPRYLVIGTGKKITLECSQTMGHDKMYWYQQDPGMELHLIHYSYGVNSTEKGDLSSESTVSRIRTEHFPLTLESARPSHTSQYLCASSESLAAQETQYFGPGTRLLVL.

The chain links TRBV4-1 to TRBJ2-7, with 7 nucleotides matching TRBD1. V gave up 0 bases and J gave up 6 bases; unmatched junction bases: 8. CDR3 length: 15 amino acids. The germline V gene encodes CDR1 MGHRA and CDR2 YSYEKL. CDR3 amino acids: CASSQDQRAGGEQYF. CDR3 coding DNA: TGCGCCAGCAGCCAAGATCAACGAGCAGGGGGCGAGCAGTACTTC.

This clonotype has only a few counts. This chain links TRBV3-1 with TRBJ2-1; 10 bases are a match to TRBD2. The germline V gene has CDR1 LGHDT and CDR2 YNNKEL (reference sequence). CDR3 length: 14 amino acids. The trim removed 4 bases at V and 7 bases at J, leaving 4 bases unmatched. Written as DNA, the CDR3 is TGTGCCAGCAGCCTGGGGACTAGCGTAAATGAGCAGTTCTTC. Its protein product is CASSLGTSVNEQFF.

This chain links TRBV10-3 with TRBJ2-5; 7 nucleotides match TRBD2. Germline V gives CDR1 ENHRY, CDR2 SYGVKD. The ends lost 0 bases at V and 6 bases at J; junction bases unmatched: 7. This CDR3 comprises 15 residues. The CDR3 protein is CAISESAGMGKTQYF. The CDR3 DNA follows: TGTGCCATCAGTGAGTCAGCGGGGATGGGAAAGACCCAGTACTTC.

This sequence joins TRBV7-2 and TRBJ2-3, with a weak D call TRBD1 (5 bases). V lost 6 bases to trimming and J lost 10 bases, with 23 bases between them. The length of the CDR3 is 15 residues. CDR1 and CDR2 (germline): SGHTA, FQGNSA. DNA for the CDR3: TGTGCCAGCAGACAGGTACTTGAAACCGCCCGGTCGCAGTATTTT. This gives the protein CASRQVLETARSQYF.

This clonotype was counted only a few times. The V and J genes are TRBV7-2 and TRBJ2-3, with 7 bases matching TRBD1. Germline assignment: CDR1 SGHTA and CDR2 FQGNSA. The CDR3 contains 17 residues. The V and J ends lost 5 bases and 0 bases, in that order; junction bases with no gene match: 11. The CDR3 nucleotides are TGTGCCAGCAGCCAGGGGGTTTATCCTGGCAGCACAGATACGCAGTATTTT. This encodes CASSQGVYPGSTDTQYF.

The V gene is TRBV27, the J gene TRBJ1-2; D remains ambiguous. V lost 8 bases and J 4 bases, leaving 17 bases between the germline ends. Germline CDR1 MNHEY, CDR2 SMNVEV (reference sequence). The length of the CDR3 is 14 residues. CDR3 bases: TGTGCCAGCCGCCCCAGCGCTTCTTTCTATGGCTACACCTTC. It translates to CASRPSASFYGYTF.

V usage is TRBV3-1 and J usage is TRBJ2-5; 12 bases fit TRBD2. Germline CDR1 and CDR2: LGHDT and YNNKEL (reference sequence). This CDR3 contains 14 residues. The J segment lost 8 bases and the V segment lost 8 bases, leaving 9 bases of the junction unmatched. CDR3 sequence (DNA): TGTGCCAGCTTAGGGACTAGCGGGTTAAGAACCCAGTACTTC. Amino acids: CASLGTSGLRTQYF.

This clonotype was counted ten times or more. V usage is TRBV20-1 and J usage is TRBJ2-4; 8 bases are shared with TRBD1. V was clipped by 6 bases and J by 0 bases; unmatched bases: 16. In germline, CDR1 is DFQATT, CDR2 SNEGSKA (reference sequence). This CDR3 has 18 residues. The CDR3 sequence: CSAQRRDRTILAKNIQYF. The CDR3 nucleotides read TGCAGTGCCCAGCGTAGGGACAGGACAATTCTAGCCAAAAACATTCAGTACTTC.

The chain joins TRBV3-1 to TRBJ2-1; no definite D call. The germline gives CDR1 LGHDT, CDR2 YNNKEL (reference sequence). The ends were cut back, 1 base at V and 6 bases at J, with 10 bases in the middle. The CDR3 totals 14 residues. This chain's CDR3 is CASSQGKGRNEQFF. Here the CDR3 DNA reads TGTGCCAGCAGCCAAGGAAAAGGGCGCAATGAGCAGTTCTTC.

The sample holds a few counts of this clonotype. V gene TRBV20-1 combines with J gene TRBJ1-1; maybe TRBD1 (5 bases). Trimming cost V 3 bases and J 4 bases, with 15 bases left between them. Per the germline V gene, CDR1 is DFQATT and CDR2 is SNEGSKA (reference sequence). The CDR3 runs to 14 residues. This CDR3 is CSARDIGGFTEAFF. DNA for the CDR3: TGCAGTGCTAGGGACATTGGGGGATTCACTGAAGCTTTCTTT.

This clonotype was detected many times. This chain links TRBV11-2 with TRBJ2-5; TRBD1 agrees at 8 bases. This CDR3 is 16 amino acids long. V lost 0 bases, J lost 3 bases, and 6 bases stayed unmatched. Germline V lookup: CDR1 SGHAT, CDR2 FQNNGV. The CDR3 sequence is CASSLDGRGREETQYF. DNA of the CDR3: TGTGCCAGCAGCTTAGATGGCAGGGGGCGGGAAGAGACCCAGTACTTC.

The V and J genes are TRBV5-1 and TRBJ1-1; D uncertain. The CDR3 has 12 residues. Per germline, CDR1 SGHRS and CDR2 YFSETQ. V was shortened by 4 bases and J by 1 base, with 5 bases between the two germline ends. For the CDR3, the DNA is TGCGCCAGCAGCCTGCCGAACACTGAAGCTTTCTTT. Its protein product is CASSLPNTEAFF. Full variable domain (rest looked up from reference TRBV5-1 and TRBJ1-1): KAGVTQTPRYLIKTRGQQVTLSCSPISGHRSVSWYQQTPGQGLQFLFEYFSETQRNKGNFPGRFSGRQFSNSRSEMNVSTLELGDSALYLCASSLPNTEAFFGQGTRLTVV.

This clonotype was counted a few times. The chain has TRBV24-1 and TRBJ1-2, with D unclear. The CDR3 spans 13 residues. Germline V gives CDR1 KGHDR, CDR2 SFDVKD. Trimming took off 5 bases at V and 4 bases at J, with 10 bases between the two ends. In nucleotides, the CDR3 is TGTGCCACCAGTGTCGGACCCTTCTATGGCTACACCTTC. This gives the protein CATSVGPFYGYTF.

This clonotype qualifies as medium-sized. The chain employs TRBV7-8 and TRBJ1-4; D is ambiguous. Germline loops: CDR1 SGHVS, CDR2 FQNEAQ. This CDR3 spans 11 amino acids. V was shortened by 3 bases and J by 8 bases, with 4 bases between the two germline ends. CDR3 sequence (DNA): TGTGCCAGCAGCTTTGGGGAAAAACTGTTTTTT. Protein product: CASSFGEKLFF.